This T cell receptor (beta chain) is drawn from a study of cytomegalovirus exposure and HLA in healthy donors. Overall study findings and caveats: Later on, analysis showed that most CMV-associated TCR beta chains appeared to be HLA-restricted. In vitro testing confirmed a few CMV-associated chains as specific for CMV antigens.

The PCR had 60 Vbeta and 13 Jbeta primers. Repertoires were generated with immunoSEQ multiplex PCR, while TCRdb's copy carries only in-frame clones and drops some. The sample contains 25,000 to 35,000 clones, around nine tenths of which appear only once. The V gene's germline CDR1 is MGHRA and CDR2 YSYEKL. Trimming left V 3 bases short and J 1 base short, with 13 bases between. The CDR3 totals 16 residues. Points on this clone: What it binds is unknown.

This TCR was sampled from a boy aged 10-17 years in good health and CMV-seronegative. The material sequenced was PBMCs. J is TRBJ2-1 and V is TRBV4-1; D remains unclear. The CDR3 sequence is CASSQSSRMSYNEQFF. The CDR3 nucleotides read TGCGCCAGCAGCCAGTCGTCTAGGATGTCCTACAATGAGCAGTTCTTC.